These 7 T cell receptor beta chains were sequenced from one sample in a study of shared clonotypes between healthy human individuals. Assay: immunoSEQ multiplex PCR; the TCRdb copy retains only in-frame clones and omits some. This table holds roughly 2.5 million clones, more than 80% found once. Specimen: naive CD4+ T cells sorted from blood. Regarding subset: CD45RA+ positively selected. These TCRs come from a man aged 18 to 35 in good health.

This chain joins TRBV2 and TRBJ1-4; D might be TRBD1 (5 bases). V lost 3 bases and J lost 3, with 8 bases in between. Germline CDR1 SNHLY, CDR2 FYNNEI. The CDR3 contains 14 residues. CDR3 nucleotides: TGTGCCAGCAGTGACGGGGCGGCTAATGAAAAACTGTTTTTT. This gives the protein CASSDGAANEKLFF. Supplemented by reference TRBV2 and TRBJ1-4, the full variable domain reads EPEVTQTPSHQVTQMGQEVILRCVPISNHLYFYWYRQILGQKVEFLVSFYNNEISEKSEIFDDQFSVERPDGSNFTLKIRSTKLEDSAMYFCASSDGAANEKLFFGSGTQLSVL.

The chain carries TRBV7-9 and TRBJ2-2, with D possibly being TRBD1 (6 bases). V dropped 6 bases and J dropped 5 bases, with 19 bases sitting between them. This CDR3 region has 16 residues. CDR1 is SEHNR, CDR2 FQNEAQ, per germline (reference sequence). The CDR3 bases are TGTGCCAGCAGGGCTCGGAGACAGGAAGGGACCGGGGAGCTGTTTTTT. It is translated as CASRARRQEGTGELFF.

Regarding this clone: This same CDR3 is encoded by further DNA sequences in the sample. The V call is TRBV18, the J call TRBJ1-5; 7 nucleotides agree with TRBD1. Germline values: CDR1 KGHSH, CDR2 LQKENI. The trim removed 4 bases at V and 2 bases at J, leaving 2 bases unmatched. The CDR3 is made up of 14 amino acids. CDR3 loop: CASSRQGGNQPQHF. CDR3 coding DNA: TGTGCCAGCTCACGCCAGGGGGGCAATCAGCCCCAGCATTTT.

The genes are TRBV19 and TRBJ1-1; no clear D. Germline V gene sequence: CDR1 LNHDA, CDR2 SQIVND (reference sequence). This CDR3 is 14 amino acids long. Trimming stripped 3 bases from V and 1 base from J, with 9 bases between. The CDR3 region is CASSMPGPNTEAFF. The CDR3, as DNA: TGTGCCAGTAGTATGCCAGGACCGAACACTGAAGCTTTCTTT.

The chain links TRBV7-2 to TRBJ1-2; no definite D call. This CDR3 spans 12 amino acids. Per germline, CDR1 SGHTA and CDR2 FQGNSA. Trimming pared 4 bases from V and 6 bases from J, leaving 9 bases between. The CDR3 loop reads CASSYQVNGYTF. CDR3 bases: TGTGCCAGCAGCTATCAGGTGAATGGCTACACCTTC.

This chain uses TRBV2 with TRBJ2-3; 14 bases map to TRBD2. V was pared by 5 bases and J by 4 bases, with 5 bases of the junction left unmatched. The CDR3 extends over 16 amino acids. CDR1 is SNHLY and CDR2 is FYNNEI in the germline V gene. CDR3 residues: CASSPRTSGRSDTQYF. The CDR3, as DNA: TGTGCCAGCAGTCCTCGGACTAGCGGGAGGTCAGATACGCAGTATTTT.

The gene calls are TRBV5-1 and TRBJ2-1; D uncertain. Trimming left V 5 bases short and J 2 bases short, with 14 bases between. The CDR3 spans 15 residues. The germline V gene encodes CDR1 SGHRS and CDR2 YFSETQ. CDR3 sequence (DNA): TGCGCCAGCAGTCTAACCCCGGACCCCTACAATGAGCAGTTCTTC. Translated: CASSLTPDPYNEQFF.